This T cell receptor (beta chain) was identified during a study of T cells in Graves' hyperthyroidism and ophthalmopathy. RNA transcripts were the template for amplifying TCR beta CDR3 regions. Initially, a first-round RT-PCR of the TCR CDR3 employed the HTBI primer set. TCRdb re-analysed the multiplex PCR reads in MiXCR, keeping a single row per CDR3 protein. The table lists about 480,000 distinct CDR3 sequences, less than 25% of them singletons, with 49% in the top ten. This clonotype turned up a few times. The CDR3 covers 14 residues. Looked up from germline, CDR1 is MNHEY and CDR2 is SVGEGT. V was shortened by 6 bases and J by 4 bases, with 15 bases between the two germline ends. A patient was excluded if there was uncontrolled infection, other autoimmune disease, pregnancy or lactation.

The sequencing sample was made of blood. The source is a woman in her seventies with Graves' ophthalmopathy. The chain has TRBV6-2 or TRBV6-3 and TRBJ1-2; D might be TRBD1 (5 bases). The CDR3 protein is CASSSYGASYGYTF. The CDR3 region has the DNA TGTGCCAGCAGCTCCTACGGGGCGAGCTATGGCTACACCTTC.